The 10 T cell receptor beta chains below come from one sample, sequenced in a study of blood T cell repertoires in COVID-19. The table came from immunoSEQ multiplex PCR; TCRdb's copy has only in-frame clones and leaves some out. The sample yields 250,000 to 300,000 clones, 85% to 90% seen once. Sequenced material: peripheral blood. These receptors were taken from a woman aged 25 to 39 with COVID-19, enrolled during active disease.

V usage is TRBV18 and J usage is TRBJ2-3; perhaps TRBD2 as D (6 bases). V was trimmed by 1 base and J by 3 bases, leaving 8 bases between them. Germline loops: CDR1 KGHSH, CDR2 LQKENI. The length of the CDR3 is 14 residues. CDR3: CASSPLADTDTQYF. The CDR3, as DNA: TGTGCCAGCTCACCACTAGCGGATACAGATACGCAGTATTTT.

In this sample, this clone turned up once. This chain uses TRBV24-1 with TRBJ2-2; 7 bases align to TRBD2. This CDR3 contains 18 residues. Losses at the gene ends were 5 bases for V and 0 bases for J; bases not matched to a gene: 11. Per the germline V gene, CDR1 is KGHDR and CDR2 is SFDVKD. The DNA of the CDR3 is TGTGCCACCAGTGTTCCGGCTAGCGGTTACGCGAACACCGGGGAGCTGTTTTTT. Its translation is CATSVPASGYANTGELFF.

The chain combines TRBV18 with TRBJ2-2; TRBD2 matches 9 bases. Unmatched junction bases numbered 7, after V lost 8 bases and J lost 3 bases. The CDR3 is 15 amino acids. Germline loops: CDR1 KGHSH, CDR2 LQKENI. CDR3 amino acids: CASQRSGRDTGELFF. The CDR3 DNA reads as TGTGCCAGCCAACGTAGCGGGAGAGACACCGGGGAGCTGTTTTTT. Full variable domain (outside the CDR3, taken from reference TRBV18 and TRBJ2-2): NAGVMQNPRHLVRRRGQEARLRCSPMKGHSHVYWYRQLPEEGLKFMVYLQKENIIDESGMPKERFSAEFPKEGPSILRIQQVVRGDSAAYFCASQRSGRDTGELFFGEGSRLTVL.

The V call is TRBV30, the J call TRBJ1-1; 7 bases fit TRBD1. Per germline, CDR1 GTSNPN and CDR2 SVGIG (reference sequence). J lost 2 bases, V lost 1 base, and 1 base had no gene match. The CDR3 is 13 amino acids. The CDR3 spells CAWSGQGNTEAFF. The CDR3 DNA follows: TGTGCCTGGAGTGGACAGGGCAACACTGAAGCTTTCTTT.

This chain uses TRBV24-1 with TRBJ2-2; 9 nucleotides match TRBD2. CDR1 and CDR2 from the germline V gene are KGHDR and SFDVKD. The ends lost 4 bases at V and 4 bases at J; junction bases unmatched: 6. CDR3 length: 16 residues. CDR3 coding DNA: TGTGCCACCAGTGACGTGACTAGCGGACTCACCGGGGAGCTGTTTTTT. The encoded protein is CATSDVTSGLTGELFF.

As concerns this clone: The junction departs from germline at one end; a sequencing error may be responsible. The rearrangement links TRBV10-1 to TRBJ2-2, with 7 bases matching TRBD2. Germline assignment: CDR1 WNHNN and CDR2 SYGVQD (reference sequence). The CDR3 has 16 residues. In nucleotides, the CDR3 is TGCGCCAGCAGTGAGTCAGGGACTAAGAACACCAGGGAGCTGTTTTTT. Residues: CASSESGTKNTRELFF.

This chain uses TRBV2 with TRBJ1-1; D unclear. Germline V lookup: CDR1 SNHLY, CDR2 FYNNEI. The ends were cut back, 1 base at V and 6 bases at J, with 12 bases in the middle. This CDR3 spans 14 amino acids. CDR3 sequence (DNA): TGTGCCAGCAGTGAAGGGGCGGGGAGGGCTGAAGCTTTCTTT. The encoded protein is CASSEGAGRAEAFF. Full variable domain (outside the CDR3, taken from reference TRBV2 and TRBJ1-1): EPEVTQTPSHQVTQMGQEVILRCVPISNHLYFYWYRQILGQKVEFLVSFYNNEISEKSEIFDDQFSVERPDGSNFTLKIRSTKLEDSAMYFCASSEGAGRAEAFFGQGTRLTVV.

This clone was seen only once. The genes are TRBV6-6 and TRBJ1-4; 7 bases align to TRBD1. This CDR3 has 14 residues. The junction had 6 bases not matched to a gene; V was cut back by 5 bases and J by 6 bases. Germline V gene sequence: CDR1 MNHNY, CDR2 SVGAGI (reference sequence). This chain's CDR3 is CASSTRQGDEKLFF. The CDR3 DNA follows: TGTGCCAGCAGTACCCGACAGGGAGATGAAAAACTGTTTTTT.

The chain joins TRBV4-1 to TRBJ2-7; 7 nucleotides line up with TRBD2. This CDR3 spans 18 amino acids. J was trimmed by 0 bases and V by 3 bases; bases with no gene match: 14. Germline loops: CDR1 MGHRA, CDR2 YSYEKL. CDR3 DNA sequence: TGCGCCAGCAGCCACCGTTGGGAGGGACCCCTAAGCTCCTACGAGCAGTACTTC. Translation: CASSHRWEGPLSSYEQYF.

The V call is TRBV11-2, the J call TRBJ2-7, with a weak D call TRBD1 (6 bases). Germline V gene sequence: CDR1 SGHAT, CDR2 FQNNGV. Between the trimmed V and J ends, which lost 6 bases and 0 bases, there was a span of 12 bases. This CDR3 comprises 14 residues. This CDR3 reads CASSLQGSSYEQYF. CDR3 nucleotides: TGTGCCAGCAGTTTACAGGGATCCTCCTACGAGCAGTACTTC.